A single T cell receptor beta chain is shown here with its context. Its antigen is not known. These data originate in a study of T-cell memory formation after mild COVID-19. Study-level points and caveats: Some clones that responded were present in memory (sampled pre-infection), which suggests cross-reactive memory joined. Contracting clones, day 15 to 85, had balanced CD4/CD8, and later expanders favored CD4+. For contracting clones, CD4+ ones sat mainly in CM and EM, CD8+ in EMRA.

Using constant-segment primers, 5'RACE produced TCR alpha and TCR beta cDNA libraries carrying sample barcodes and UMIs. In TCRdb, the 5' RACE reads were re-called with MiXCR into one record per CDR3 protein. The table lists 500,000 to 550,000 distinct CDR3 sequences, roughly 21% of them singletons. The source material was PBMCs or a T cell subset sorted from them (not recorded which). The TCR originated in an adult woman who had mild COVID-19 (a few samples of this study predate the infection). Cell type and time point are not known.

CDR3 DNA: TGCGCCAGCAGCTTGGTCCCTGGGACAGGGCGGGAGACCCAGTACTTC. Translating gives CASSLVPGTGRETQYF. The gene calls are TRBV5-1 and TRBJ2-5, with TRBD1 matching 9 bases. The CDR3 loop spans 16 amino acids. The J segment lost 5 bases and the V segment lost 0 bases, leaving 8 bases of the junction unmatched. CDR1 and CDR2 (germline): SGHRS, YFSETQ.